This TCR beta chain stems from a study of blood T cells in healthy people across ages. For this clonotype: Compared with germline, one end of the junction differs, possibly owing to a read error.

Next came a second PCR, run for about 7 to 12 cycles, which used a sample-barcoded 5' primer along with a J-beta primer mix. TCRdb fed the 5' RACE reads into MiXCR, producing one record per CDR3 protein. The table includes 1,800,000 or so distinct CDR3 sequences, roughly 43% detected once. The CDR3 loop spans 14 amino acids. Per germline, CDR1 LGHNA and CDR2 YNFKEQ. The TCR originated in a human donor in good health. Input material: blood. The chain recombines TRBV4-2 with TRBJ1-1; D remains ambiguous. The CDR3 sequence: CASSRGVAITEAFF. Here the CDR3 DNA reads TGTGCCAGCAGCCGCGGGGTCGCTATCACTGAGGCTTTCTTT.